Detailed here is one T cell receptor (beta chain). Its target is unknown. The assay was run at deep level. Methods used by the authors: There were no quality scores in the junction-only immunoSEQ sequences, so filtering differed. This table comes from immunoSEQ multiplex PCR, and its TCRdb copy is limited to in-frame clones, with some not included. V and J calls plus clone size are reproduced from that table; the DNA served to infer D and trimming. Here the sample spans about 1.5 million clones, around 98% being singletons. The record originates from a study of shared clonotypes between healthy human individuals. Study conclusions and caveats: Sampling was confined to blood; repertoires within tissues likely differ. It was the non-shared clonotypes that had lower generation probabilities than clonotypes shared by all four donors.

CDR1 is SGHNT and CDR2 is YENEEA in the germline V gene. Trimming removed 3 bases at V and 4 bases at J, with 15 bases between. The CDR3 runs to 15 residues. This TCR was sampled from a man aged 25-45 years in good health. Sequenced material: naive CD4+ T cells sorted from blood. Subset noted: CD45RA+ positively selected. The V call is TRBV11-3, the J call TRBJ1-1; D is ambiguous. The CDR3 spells CASSLLRNTSTEAFF. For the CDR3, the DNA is TGTGCCAGCAGCTTGTTACGGAACACGAGCACTGAAGCTTTCTTT.